This T cell receptor (beta chain) was obtained from a study of blood T cells in healthy people across ages. About this clonotype itself: Antigen: not known.

It was with a sample-barcoded 5' primer and a J-beta primer mix that a second PCR of about 7 to 12 cycles was run. CDR3-containing paired-end reads numbered at least 3 million in each sample. In TCRdb, the 5' RACE reads were re-called with MiXCR into one record per CDR3 protein. Of roughly 860,000 distinct CDR3 sequences in the sample, 62% were seen once. The study, taken as a whole, reports: Among long-lived donors, naive CD4+ cells were more numerous and diversity higher than in aged donors.

The sequence came from a man aged 30-40 years in good health. What was sequenced was blood.

The CDR3 DNA is TGTGCCAGCTCCCACCCCGCAGAGTATGGCTACACCTTC. As protein: CASSHPAEYGYTF. J is TRBJ1-2 and V is TRBV18; D not certain. V lost 6 bases and J lost 5, with 13 bases in between. Per the germline V gene, CDR1 is KGHSH and CDR2 is LQKENI. The CDR3 has 13 amino acids.